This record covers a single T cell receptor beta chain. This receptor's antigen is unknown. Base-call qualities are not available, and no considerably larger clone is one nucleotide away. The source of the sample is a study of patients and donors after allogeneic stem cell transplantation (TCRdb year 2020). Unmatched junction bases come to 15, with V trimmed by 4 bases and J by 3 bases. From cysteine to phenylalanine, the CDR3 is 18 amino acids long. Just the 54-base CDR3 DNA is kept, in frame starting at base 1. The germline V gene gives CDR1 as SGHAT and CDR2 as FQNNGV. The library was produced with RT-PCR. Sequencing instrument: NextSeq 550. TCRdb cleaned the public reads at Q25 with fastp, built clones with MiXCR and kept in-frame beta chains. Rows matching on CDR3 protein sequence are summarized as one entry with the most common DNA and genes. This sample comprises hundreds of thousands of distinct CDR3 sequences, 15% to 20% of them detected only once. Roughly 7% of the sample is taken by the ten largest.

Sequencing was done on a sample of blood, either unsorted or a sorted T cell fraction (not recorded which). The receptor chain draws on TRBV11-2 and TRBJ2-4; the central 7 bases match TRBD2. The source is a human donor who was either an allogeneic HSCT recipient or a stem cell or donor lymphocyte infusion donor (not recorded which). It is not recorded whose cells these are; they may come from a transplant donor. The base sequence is TGTGCCAGCAGCTCCCGCTTGGTTGGGGGGGAGGACAAAAACATTCAGTACTTC. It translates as CASSSRLVGGEDKNIQYF.